The 9 T cell receptor beta chains below were found in one sample sequenced in a study of early T cells in non-severe SARS-CoV-2 infection. TCRdb independently ran MiXCR on the 5' RACE reads; one entry per CDR3 protein. The data show tens of thousands of distinct CDR3 sequences, under 11% seen once. The material sequenced was whole blood. Receptors originate from an adult who was a healthcare worker with PCR-confirmed SARS-CoV-2 infection or an uninfected control (not recorded which).

With regard to this clonotype: The junction departs from the called germline gene at one end, perhaps through a read error. The chain has TRBV6-2 or TRBV6-3 and TRBJ2-1, with TRBD2 matching over 12 bases. The germline V gene has CDR1 MNHEY and CDR2 SVGEGT. This CDR3 has 15 amino acids. The CDR3 protein is CASSFLAGGEYEHFF. The CDR3, as DNA: TGTGCCAGCAGTTTCCTAGCGGGAGGGGAGTATGAGCATTTCTTC.

This clonotype was counted at least ten times. The CDR3 DNA sequence: TGCGCCAGCAGCTTGCTCCCGGGAACTGACTATGGCTACACCTTC. Its translation is CASSLLPGTDYGYTF. The chain couples TRBV5-1 to TRBJ1-2; D gene ambiguous. V was shortened by 1 base and J by 3 bases, with 13 bases between the two germline ends. There are 15 residues in the CDR3. CDR1 is SGHRS, CDR2 YFSETQ, per germline.

This clonotype was detected many times. The chain carries TRBV29-1 and TRBJ2-7; 7 bases match TRBD1. Unmatched junction bases numbered 4, after V lost 6 bases and J lost 2 bases. CDR1 and CDR2 from the germline V gene are SQVTM and ANQGSEA. This CDR3 has 12 residues. The CDR3 DNA follows: TGCAGCGTCCGACAGGGACCCTACGAGCAGTACTTC. It codes for CSVRQGPYEQYF.

This clonotype appeared many times. The chain carries TRBV7-9 and TRBJ2-2; the D is unclear. This CDR3 spans 13 amino acids. The germline CDR1 and CDR2 sequences are SEHNR and FQNEAQ (reference sequence). Between the trimmed V and J ends, which lost 5 bases and 6 bases, there was a span of 10 bases. CDR3 DNA sequence: TGTGCCAGCAGCCACCTTACCTCCGGGGAGCTGTTTTTT. Amino acids: CASSHLTSGELFF. The whole variable domain, remainder taken from reference TRBV7-9 and TRBJ2-2, is DTGVSQNPRHKITKRGQNVTFRCDPISEHNRLYWYRQTLGQGPEFLTYFQNEAQLEKSRLLSDRFSAERPKGSFSTLEIQRTEQGDSAMYLCASSHLTSGELFFGEGSRLTVL.

This clonotype was seen ten or more times. The V call is TRBV18, the J call TRBJ1-5; D is unclear. CDR1 and CDR2 (germline): KGHSH, LQKENI. Trimming cost V 0 bases and J 4 bases, with 10 bases left between them. The CDR3 sequence is 15 residues long. CDR3 amino acids: CASSPPGGRNQPQHF. CDR3 bases: TGTGCCAGCTCACCACCGGGAGGAAGGAATCAGCCCCAGCATTTT. The full variable domain, its missing parts supplied by reference TRBV18 and TRBJ1-5, is NAGVMQNPRHLVRRRGQEARLRCSPMKGHSHVYWYRQLPEEGLKFMVYLQKENIIDESGMPKERFSAEFPKEGPSILRIQQVVRGDSAAYFCASSPPGGRNQPQHFGDGTRLSIL.

This clonotype has ten or more counts. This chain uses TRBV11-2 with TRBJ2-5; D gene ambiguous. This CDR3 contains 14 residues. Between the trimmed V and J ends, which lost 8 bases and 0 bases, there was a span of 13 bases. The germline V gene has CDR1 SGHAT and CDR2 FQNNGV. CDR3 residues: CASCKGSYQETQYF. The CDR3 DNA follows: TGTGCCAGCTGTAAAGGATCGTACCAAGAGACCCAGTACTTC. Full variable domain (outside the CDR3, taken from reference TRBV11-2 and TRBJ2-5): EAGVAQSPRYKIIEKRQSVAFWCNPISGHATLYWYQQILGQGPKLLIQFQNNGVVDDSQLPKDRFSAERLKGVDSTLKIQPAKLEDSAVYLCASCKGSYQETQYFGPGTRLLVL.

This clonotype has just a few counts. V gene TRBV27 combines with J gene TRBJ2-7; the D gene is possibly TRBD2 (5 bases). The CDR3 contains 16 residues. Trimming pared 5 bases from V and 1 base from J, leaving 18 bases between. Germline lookup yields CDR1 MNHEY and CDR2 SMNVEV (reference sequence). This chain's CDR3 is CASSHRPVRVSYEQYF. The CDR3 DNA sequence: TGTGCCAGCAGTCATCGCCCAGTGAGGGTTTCCTACGAGCAGTACTTC.

This clonotype was seen a few times. The chain has TRBV6-5 and TRBJ1-5; D call uncertain. The CDR3 covers 14 residues. Germline V gene data show CDR1 as MNHEY and CDR2 as SVGAGI. Trimming removed 6 bases from V and 5 bases from J, with 14 bases in between. In DNA form, the CDR3 reads TGTGCCAGCAGCCTCGCGGGAGGAGATCAGCCCCAGCATTTT. Translated, it gives CASSLAGGDQPQHF.

This clonotype was counted between two and nine times. This chain uses TRBV30 with TRBJ1-1; D remains unclear. The CDR3 totals 13 residues. CDR1 and CDR2 from the germline V gene are GTSNPN and SVGIG (reference sequence). V lost 0 bases and J 1 base, leaving 6 bases between the germline ends. Written as DNA, the CDR3 is TGTGCCTGGAGTGTCAAGGGGAACACTGAAGCTTTCTTT. Protein: CAWSVKGNTEAFF.